This TCR beta chain was observed in a study of patients and donors after allogeneic stem cell transplantation. This clonotype was seen a few times. One entry per CDR3 protein results from TCRdb running MiXCR on the RT-PCR reads. The table records some 960,000 distinct CDR3 sequences, roughly 18% of them present only once. Germline V gene lookup returns CDR1 ENHRY and CDR2 SYGVKD. The CDR3 extends over 13 amino acids. V was clipped by 10 bases and J by 1 base, with 13 bases between them. V gene TRBV10-3 combines with J gene TRBJ1-1; tentative D call: TRBD1 (6 bases). The sequenced sample was blood, either unsorted or a sorted T cell fraction (not recorded which). The clonotype comes from a human donor who was either an allogeneic HSCT recipient or a stem cell or donor lymphocyte infusion donor (not recorded which). It is not recorded whose cells these are; they may come from a transplant donor. CDR3 DNA sequence: TGTGCCACCGAACAGGGAACGAACACTGAAGCTTTCTTT. This translates into CATEQGTNTEAFF.